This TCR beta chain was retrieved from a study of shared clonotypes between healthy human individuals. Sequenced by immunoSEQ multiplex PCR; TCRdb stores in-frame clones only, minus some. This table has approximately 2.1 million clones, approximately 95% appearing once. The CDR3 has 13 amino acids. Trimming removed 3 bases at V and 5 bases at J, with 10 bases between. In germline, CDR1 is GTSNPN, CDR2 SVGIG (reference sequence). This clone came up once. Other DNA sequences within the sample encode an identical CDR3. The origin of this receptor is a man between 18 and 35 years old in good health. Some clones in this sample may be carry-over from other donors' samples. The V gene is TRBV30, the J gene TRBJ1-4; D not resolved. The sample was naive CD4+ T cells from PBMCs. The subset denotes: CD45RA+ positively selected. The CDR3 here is CAWSVQSNEKLFF. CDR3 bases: TGTGCCTGGAGCGTACAGTCGAATGAAAAACTGTTTTTT.